This T cell receptor (beta chain) was observed in a study of CD8 T cells in ankylosing spondylitis. Concerning this clonotype: The antigen remains unidentified.

Overall study findings and caveats: Some motif variants had been reported before (in reactive arthritis synovial fluid and blood). Among TCR beta sequences, a motif of eight highly homologous variants appeared characteristic of ankylosing spondylitis blood.

CDR1 and CDR2 from the germline V gene are SGHRS and YFSETQ. This CDR3 has 16 amino acids. V was pared by 4 bases and J by 2 bases, with 13 bases between. One entry per CDR3 protein results from TCRdb running MiXCR on the 5' RACE reads. The repertoire holds fewer than 650,000 distinct CDR3 sequences, with over 9.5% as singletons. Sequencing was performed on blood, either unsorted or a sorted T cell fraction (not recorded which). The chain has TRBV5-1 and TRBJ2-6; D uncertain. This receptor was identified in a male donor with ankylosing spondylitis. The CDR3 DNA reads as TGCGCCAGCAGCCCACCCGGTGGGGCTGGGGCCAACGTCCTGACTTTC. It specifies CASSPPGGAGANVLTF.